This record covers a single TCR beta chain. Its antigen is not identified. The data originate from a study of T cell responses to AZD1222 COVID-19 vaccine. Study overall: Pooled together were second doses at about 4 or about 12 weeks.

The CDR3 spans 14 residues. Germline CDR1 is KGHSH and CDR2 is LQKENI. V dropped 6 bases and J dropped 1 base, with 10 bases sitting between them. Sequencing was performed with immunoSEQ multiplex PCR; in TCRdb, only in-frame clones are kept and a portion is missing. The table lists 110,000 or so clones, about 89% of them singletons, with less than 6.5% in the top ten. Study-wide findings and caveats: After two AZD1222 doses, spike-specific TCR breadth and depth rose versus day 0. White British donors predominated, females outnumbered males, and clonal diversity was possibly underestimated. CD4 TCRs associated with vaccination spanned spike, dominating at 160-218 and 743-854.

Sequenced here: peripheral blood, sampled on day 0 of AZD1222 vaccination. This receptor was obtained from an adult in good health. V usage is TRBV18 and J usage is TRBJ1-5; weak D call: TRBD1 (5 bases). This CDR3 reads CASSRGGSNQPQHF. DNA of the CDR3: TGTGCCAGCTCGCGGGGCGGGAGCAATCAGCCCCAGCATTTT.